This TCR beta chain is from a study of OX40 agonist ivuxolimab in advanced cancers. The table came from immunoSEQ multiplex PCR; TCRdb's copy has only in-frame clones and leaves some out. This table has more than 75,000 clones, about nine tenths appearing once. Looked up from germline, CDR1 is GTSNPN and CDR2 is SVGIG (reference sequence). CDR3 length equals 15 residues. Trimming removed 0 bases at V and 1 base at J, with 10 bases between. The V and J genes are TRBV30 and TRBJ1-5; D not certain. The TCR sequence derives from an adult with an advanced solid tumor such as melanoma, head and neck, liver or kidney cancer. The sample was CD4+ or CD8+ T cells sorted from blood, taken in a trial of the OX40 agonist ivuxolimab. CDR3 DNA sequence: TGTGCCTGGAGTGTGGGTGGGCAGAGCAATCAGCCCCAGCATTTT. It encodes CAWSVGGQSNQPQHF.